The entry that follows covers one TCR beta chain sequence. Its antigen remains unidentified. One base away there is no much larger clone; base qualities are not given. Spanning cysteine to phenylalanine, the CDR3 consists of 15 amino acids. Just CDR3 DNA is preserved here, 45 bases in frame from base 1. As encoded in the germline V gene, CDR1 is SGDLS while CDR2 is YYNGEE. The germline V end is reduced by 2 bases and the J end by 3 bases; junction bases left unmatched: 0. The data were obtained in a study of regulatory T cells in long-lasting Graves disease (dated by TCRdb to about 2021). With respect to the entire study: Persistent Graves' disease was defined as persistently positive TSH receptor autoantibodies together with antithyroid drug treatment for over 5 years. Peripheral blood TCR sequencing and RNA sequencing compared persistent Graves' disease patients with newly diagnosed Graves' disease patients. The study was registered as a clinical trial and conducted in China. TCR sequencing covered approximately 13 persistent and about 20 newly diagnosed Graves' disease patients, some 33 samples in total. Antithyroid drugs had been taken for 8.5 to 11 years on average by persistent Graves' disease patients in the clinical cohort. Points the paper makes about the study in general: Peripheral blood alone was examined, since thyroid tissue, which constituted the primary lesion, could not be accessed. Sequencing and analysis were limited to the TCR beta chain. More public clonotypes were shared among persistent patients (about 2,800) than among newly diagnosed patients (approximately 930). Preferential use of TRBV28, TRBJ1-2 and TRBJ2-5 was observed in persistent disease, whereas TRBV20-1 and TRBJ2-1 were favored in newly diagnosed disease. Lower TCR Shannon entropy and fewer highly expanded clones were observed in persistent Graves' disease patients than in newly diagnosed patients, which suggested clonal expansion. The authors noted that the small sample size was a limitation that may lower accuracy.

The label giving this sample's time point can be read as: persistent/refractory GD, antithyroid drugs over 5 years with positive TRAb. For both TCR sequencing and RNA sequencing, RNA was extracted from PBMCs using TRIzol. Graves' disease was diagnosed according to American Thyroid Association guidelines. The patients came from an endocrinology department in Xi'an, China. Each patient gave around 9.2 milliliters of peripheral blood, collected in an EDTA anticoagulant tube. Ficoll Paque Plus density gradient separation was used to isolate PBMCs, and no additional T cell sorting was done. An Agilent 2100 Bioanalyzer and agarose gel were used to check RNA quality, while a NanoDrop 2000 measured RNA concentration. Library creation used multiplex PCR. The instrument given in TCRdb is Illumina HiSeq 4000. TCR beta libraries were built with iRepertoire HTBI primers and Arm-PCR amplification of CDR3 regions. Before sequencing, the PCR products underwent gel purification. Turning to the authors' computational methods: Across samples, about 64 TRBV and 14 TRBJ segments were identified and used for gene usage analysis of CDR3 amino acid clonotypes. COPE and FqMerger were used to merge the filtered high-quality paired reads into contigs. BLAST was used to align contigs to IMGT TRBV, TRBD and TRBJ reference genes, and CDR3 was defined according to IMGT. Highly expanded clones were defined as clonotypes with a frequency above 0.1%. Shannon entropy was used to measure repertoire diversity, and the Gini coefficient was used to measure V-J evenness. A clonotype found in more than one individual was treated as public. TCRdb itself trimmed the public reads at Q25 with fastp, ran MiXCR and retained productive beta chains. Merged by CDR3 protein, the rows form single entries marked with the most common genes and DNA. The V and J calls were determined by TCRdb, not by the authors. The sample table lists under 500,000 distinct CDR3 sequences, around 20% of them with a count of one. 6.5% to 10% of the sample is held by the ten biggest clonotypes.

This TCR was recovered from a female donor with Graves disease. The rearrangement joined TRBV9 to TRBJ2-3, with 13 bases aligning to TRBD2. The sequencing here drew on peripheral blood mononuclear cells (PBMCs), taken when the disease was refractory, from a patient treated with antithyroid drugs. The DNA is TGTGCCAGCAGCGTGGGACTAGCGGGGACAGATACGCAGTATTTT. Translated, it gives CASSVGLAGTDTQYF.